Below, 9 T cell receptor beta chains from the same sample are listed, as sequenced in a study of beta chain features in type 1 diabetes. Expressed TCRB transcripts were sequenced because the entire RNA isolate underwent reverse transcription. This table comes from immunoSEQ multiplex PCR, and its TCRdb copy is limited to in-frame clones, with some not included. The sample has roughly 250,000 clones, about 70% seen once. The sample consisted of naive CD4+ T cells from blood. The origin of the receptors is a man aged 25-40 years in good health.

About this clone itself: Other DNA variants within this sample encode the same CDR3. The chain couples TRBV29-1 to TRBJ2-7; D possibly corresponds to TRBD1 (6 bases). The germline V and J ends were trimmed by 4 bases and 3 bases, with 10 bases remaining between them. The CDR3 sequence is 12 residues long. The germline V gene encodes CDR1 SQVTM and CDR2 ANQGSEA. CDR3 DNA: TGCAGCGTTGGGGCCAGGGGCTACGAGCAGTACTTC. Encoded protein: CSVGARGYEQYF.

The table lists this clone with a few counts. The J gene is TRBJ2-6, the V gene TRBV9, with D possibly being TRBD1 (5 bases). Trimming removed 7 bases at V and 0 bases at J, with 11 bases between. The CDR3 is 15 residues long. Germline CDR1 reads SGDLS; CDR2 reads YYNGEE. The CDR3 is CASGAGSSGANVLTF. The CDR3 DNA follows: TGTGCCAGCGGGGCAGGGTCCTCTGGGGCCAACGTCCTGACTTTC.

The chain joins TRBV6-5 to TRBJ2-1; maybe TRBD2 (6 bases). There are 14 residues in the CDR3. V was trimmed by 0 bases and J by 8 bases, leaving 11 bases between them. Germline loops: CDR1 MNHEY, CDR2 SVGAGI. In DNA, the CDR3 is TGTGCCAGCAGTTACTCGAGGAGGGCGGATGAGCAGTTCTTC. Translation gives CASSYSRRADEQFF.

This clone was counted only a few times. The rearrangement uses TRBV25-1 and TRBJ2-7; unclear D gene. There are 11 residues in the CDR3. V was cut by 2 bases and J by 7 bases, with 6 bases left in between. CDR1 is MGHDK, CDR2 SYGVNS, per germline. The chain's CDR3 is CASSENVEQYF. As DNA, the CDR3 is TGTGCCAGCAGTGAAAATGTAGAGCAGTACTTC.

This clone was found a few times. The gene calls are TRBV23-1 and TRBJ1-2, with no clear D. TRBV23-1 is flagged as an ORF with uncertain function. There are 14 residues in the CDR3. V was shortened by 4 bases and J by 4 bases, with 13 bases between the two germline ends. In DNA form, the CDR3 reads TGCGCCAGCAGTCCATCGGGCCGAAGCTATGGCTACACCTTC. This gives the protein CASSPSGRSYGYTF.

V gene TRBV30 combines with J gene TRBJ2-3, with 10 bases matching TRBD2. The CDR3 is 13 residues long. Germline CDR1 is GTSNPN and CDR2 is SVGIG (reference sequence). Trimming took 7 bases from V and 7 from J; bases not matched to a gene: 8. CDR3 protein: CASVAGGLHTQYF. Written as DNA, the CDR3 is TGTGCCTCCGTAGCGGGAGGACTTCATACGCAGTATTTT.

The chain combines TRBV25-1 with TRBJ1-4; D call uncertain. CDR1 and CDR2 from the germline V gene are MGHDK and SYGVNS. CDR3 length: 12 residues. V lost 2 bases and J 7 bases, leaving 5 bases between the germline ends. The CDR3 DNA is TGTGCCAGCAGTGAAGCGAGTGAAAAACTGTTTTTT. Protein: CASSEASEKLFF.

V usage is TRBV30 and J usage is TRBJ1-3, with 10 bases lining up with TRBD1. V was clipped by 2 bases and J by 3 bases; unmatched bases: 10. Germline CDR1 and CDR2: GTSNPN and SVGIG (reference sequence). The CDR3 totals 17 residues. CDR3 nucleotides: TGTGCCTGGAGTTCTCCCGGGACAGGGGCCAGTGGAAACACCATATATTTT. Protein sequence: CAWSSPGTGASGNTIYF.

This clone showed up just once. V and J are TRBV4-3 and TRBJ2-7; the D gene is possibly TRBD2 (6 bases). CDR3 size: 15 residues. Germline assignment: CDR1 LGHNA and CDR2 YSLEER. V was clipped by 4 bases and J by 0 bases, with 13 bases between them. CDR3 coding DNA: TGCGCCAGCAGCCTCAAGGCCGGGAGCTCCTACGAGCAGTACTTC. Its protein product is CASSLKAGSSYEQYF.